This is a list of T cell receptor beta chains from one sample in a study of response to subunit inactivated influenza vaccine. TCRdb passed the RT-PCR reads through MiXCR, listing each CDR3 protein once. The sample lists 500,000 to 750,000 distinct CDR3 sequences; around 15% were seen once. The starting material was PBMCs from blood, obtained 12 days after vaccination. These receptors originate from a man aged 50 to 60 who received an inactivated influenza vaccine. CDR3s include the opening cysteine and the closing phenylalanine or tryptophan. A D gene is named only where the DNA matches it firmly. Not every row has a clone size; where given, it reads once, few, many or a size class.

>few|TRBV18|TRBJ2-7|TRBD2
TGTGCCAGCTCATCATCTAGCGGGGCCTCCTACGAGCAGTACTTC
CASSSSSGASYEQYF
>few|TRBV12-3/TRBV12-4|TRBJ1-1|TRBD1
TGTGCCAGCAGCCGGACAGGTACGGAAGCTTTCTTT
CASSRTGTEAFF
>-|TRBV4-2|TRBJ2-3|TRBD2
TGTGCCAGCAGCCAAGGCGGGAGAGGAATAGATACGCAGTATTTT
CASSQGGRGIDTQYF
>few|TRBV6-1|TRBJ1-4|-
TGTGCCAGCAGCCCAACTGGACAGATGAATGAAAAACTGTTTTTT
CASSPTGQMNEKLFF
>-|TRBV20-1|TRBJ2-7|TRBD2
TGCAGTGCTAGCGGGACTAGCGGGAGGTTCGACGAGCAGTACTTC
CSASGTSGRFDEQYF
>many|TRBV5-1|TRBJ2-6|-
TGCGCCAGCAGCCCCCGACAGAGCTCTGGGGCCAACGTCCTGACTTTC
CASSPRQSSGANVLTF
>few|TRBV28|TRBJ1-2|-
TGTGCCACCCTGTTGGGGGACTATGGCTACACCTTC
CATLLGDYGYTF
>few|TRBV5-6|TRBJ2-7|TRBD1
TGTGCCAGCACCCTTCGTCGGGGACAGAACTCCTACGAGCAGTACTTC
CASTLRRGQNSYEQYF
>-|TRBV6-2/TRBV6-3|TRBJ2-2|-
TGTGCCAGCAGACCCAAGGGGACGCTCACCGGGGAGCTGTTTTTT
CASRPKGTLTGELFF
>-|TRBV7-8|TRBJ1-6|-
TGTGCCAGCAGCTTAAAGAGGACGGGCAATTCACCCCTCCACTTT
CASSLKRTGNSPLHF
>-|TRBV5-1|TRBJ2-7|TRBD1
TGCGCCAGCAGAGACGCGACAGGGGGCTACGAGCAGTACTTC
CASRDATGGYEQYF
>many|TRBV7-9|TRBJ2-1|TRBD2
TGTGCCAGCAGCTTAGCACTAGCGGGAATTCAGTTCTTC
CASSLALAGIQFF
>-|TRBV15|TRBJ1-3|-
TGTGCCACCAGCAGAGAGGGTCCCGCTGGAAACACCATATATTTT
CATSREGPAGNTIYF
>-|TRBV7-9|TRBJ1-1|-
TGTGCCAGCAGCTTATTGGGGCTTACTGAAGCTTTCTTT
CASSLLGLTEAFF
>few|TRBV12-3/TRBV12-4|TRBJ1-1|-
TGTGCCAGCAGGGGGGTCAGGGGAAGCACTGAAGCTTTCTTT
CASRGVRGSTEAFF
>-|TRBV25-1|TRBJ2-6|-
TGTGCCAGCAGTGAATTGGGATTGCCACAGGAGCGGGCCAACGTCCTGACTTTC
CASSELGLPQERANVLTF
>-|TRBV6-2/TRBV6-3|TRBJ2-7|-
TGTGCCAGCAGTTACCCCTCGACAGGTTACGTCTCCTACGAGCAGTACTTC
CASSYPSTGYVSYEQYF
>few|TRBV20-1|TRBJ2-2|-
TGCAGTGCAAATTCCGGGACGGCCACCGGGGAGCTGTTTTTT
CSANSGTATGELFF
>many|TRBV5-1|TRBJ1-2|-
TGCGCCAGCAAGTTCCGTGAGACGAACTATGGCTACACCTTC
CASKFRETNYGYTF
>few|TRBV20-1|TRBJ2-2|-
TGCAGTGCTAGAGATATTCGCGAGTCGAACACCGGGGAGCTGTTTTTT
CSARDIRESNTGELFF
>many|TRBV20-1|TRBJ2-7|-
TGCAGTGCTAGTCCCGGGACCTCCTACGAGCAGTACTTC
CSASPGTSYEQYF
>few|TRBV7-2|TRBJ2-3|-
TGTGCCAGCAGCTTAGGACAACTAGATACGCAGTATTTT
CASSLGQLDTQYF
>few|TRBV18|TRBJ2-1|TRBD2
TGTGCCAGCTCATCCATTTATGGACTAGCGGTGTACAATGAGCAGTTCTTC
CASSSIYGLAVYNEQFF
>few|TRBV6-5|TRBJ2-3|-
TGTGCCAGCAGTTCTTATTATTCCACAGATACGCAGTATTTT
CASSSYYSTDTQYF
>many|TRBV7-9|TRBJ1-1|TRBD1
TGTGCCAGCAGGCTGGGGACAGGAAGGAACACTGAAGCTTTCTTT
CASRLGTGRNTEAFF
>few|TRBV5-5|TRBJ2-2|-
TGTGCCAGCAGACCTATGACAGGAAGAGGAACCGGGGAGCTGTTTTTT
CASRPMTGRGTGELFF
>few|TRBV12-3/TRBV12-4|TRBJ1-2|-
TGTGCCAGCCGACAAGAAACCCGTAGGGCAGGTGGCTTC
CASRQETRRAGGF
>-|TRBV5-1|TRBJ2-1|-
TGCGCCAGCGGGGCGGGATCTTTCAACAATGAGCAGTTCTTC
CASGAGSFNNEQFF
>-|TRBV7-9|TRBJ2-1|TRBD2
TGTGCCAGCAGCTTCACTAGCGGGAGGGCCATTGAGCAGTTCTTC
CASSFTSGRAIEQFF
>-|TRBV6-2/TRBV6-3|TRBJ2-2|TRBD2
TGTGCCAGCAAGACTAGCGGCGTCGCGAACACCGGGGAGCTGTTTTTT
CASKTSGVANTGELFF
>-|TRBV5-1|TRBJ2-5|-
TGCGCCAGCAGCTCCCAACCCCTCCAGGGCGGTAGCCAAGAGACCCAGTACTTC
CASSSQPLQGGSQETQYF
>-|TRBV30|TRBJ1-2|-
TGTGCCTGGAGTGTTGGCGGAGTTAACTATGGCTACACCTTC
CAWSVGGVNYGYTF
>-|TRBV18|TRBJ2-4|TRBD2
TGTGCCAGCTCACCCGTAGCGGGGGGGCCGAATCAGTACTTC
CASSPVAGGPNQYF
>few|TRBV15|TRBJ2-1|-
TGTGCCACCAGCAGAGAAGGGGCGGCAAGCTCCTACAATGAGCAGTTCTTC
CATSREGAASSYNEQFF
>-|TRBV7-8|TRBJ2-4|-
TGTGCCAGCAGCTTAGGACACAATGCGGTCCAAAACATTCAGTACTTC
CASSLGHNAVQNIQYF
>-|TRBV4-2|TRBJ2-3|-
TGTGCCAGCAGCCAGCTCCATTTCACAGATACGCAGTATTTT
CASSQLHFTDTQYF
>many|TRBV28|TRBJ2-2|-
TGTGCCAGCAGTTTTGATTTGGGCGCCGGGGAGCTGTTTTTT
CASSFDLGAGELFF
>-|TRBV5-1|TRBJ2-2|TRBD1
TGCGCCACGGATACAGGGGGCGGGAACACCGGGGAGCTGTTTTTT
CATDTGGGNTGELFF
>few|TRBV20-1|TRBJ2-1|TRBD2
TGCAGTGCTAGGGCCACTTTAGCGGGAGGGCCGAATGAGCAGTTCTTC
CSARATLAGGPNEQFF
>-|TRBV6-1|TRBJ2-7|-
TGTGCCAGCAGTGAAGTGATTACCTACGAGCAGTACTTC
CASSEVITYEQYF
>few|TRBV12-3/TRBV12-4|TRBJ2-1|-
TGTGCCAGCAGTTTAATGGGAGAGCAGTTCTTC
CASSLMGEQFF
>few|TRBV10-3|TRBJ2-2|TRBD2
TGTGCCATCAGTGAGTCGGGGGGGACGGAGCTGTTTTTT
CAISESGGTELFF
>-|TRBV5-1|TRBJ2-1|-
TGCGCCAGCAACGACCGAAAAGAGCAGTTCTTC
CASNDRKEQFF
>few|TRBV7-2|TRBJ2-6|-
TGTGCCAGCAGCCCCGGGACAGCCAACGTCCTGACTTTC
CASSPGTANVLTF
>-|TRBV6-2/TRBV6-3|TRBJ1-1|-
TGTGCCAGCAGTTACTCGGGCGGAGCGAACACTGAAGCTTTCTTT
CASSYSGGANTEAFF